This T cell receptor (beta chain) was recovered during a study of blood T cell repertoires in COVID-19. The wider study: Samples of COVID-19 (acute and convalescent) were obtained from the United States, Italy and Spain. The analysed material was cDNA or gDNA that came from T cells, B-cell-depleted T cells, or PBMCs.

The germline V gene has CDR1 KGHSH and CDR2 LQKENI. The CDR3 sequence is 15 residues long. V was trimmed by 2 bases and J by 4 bases, leaving 11 bases between them. Source study methods: Using reference gene primer amplification, nucleated cell counts were estimated. Data came from immunoSEQ multiplex PCR; TCRdb stores just in-frame clones and leaves some out. V, J and clone size are those of that table, while D and trimming were read from the DNA. The sample includes about 120,000 clones, 78% of them seen just once. The sample comprised peripheral blood. The receptor was isolated from a man between 65 and 85 years old with acute or convalescent COVID-19. This chain uses TRBV18 with TRBJ2-2; no clear D gene. CDR3: CASSPSRGITGELFF. The CDR3 DNA reads as TGTGCCAGCTCACCATCTCGTGGCATCACCGGGGAGCTGTTTTTT.